Listed below are T cell receptor beta chains from one sample, sequenced in a study of CD8+CD57+ T cells in acquired aplastic anemia. TCRdb ran MiXCR on the reads and lists one entry per CDR3 protein. In the table there are about 200,000 distinct CDR3 sequences, roughly 33% of which are singletons. The sample consisted of sorted CD4+, CD8+, or CD8+CD57+ T cells (not recorded which) from PBMCs. The origin of the receptors is a human donor in good health, serving as a control. CDR3s include the opening cysteine and the closing phenylalanine or tryptophan.

J	V	CDR3
TRBJ1-1	TRBV20-1	CSAWAGTANTEAFF
TRBJ2-1	TRBV7-9	CASSLGDRTYNEQFF
TRBJ2-6	TRBV29-1	CSANTGANVLTF
TRBJ1-2	TRBV3-1	CASSQFGAAGVGGYTF
TRBJ1-2	TRBV20-1	CSAQRAPYGYTF
TRBJ1-5	TRBV2	CASSPATGEVSNQPQHF
TRBJ2-7	TRBV12-3/TRBV12-4	CASSLKRRDEQYF
TRBJ2-1	TRBV3-1	CASRRAADSYNEQFF
TRBJ2-7	TRBV15	CATSERDRGYEQYF
TRBJ2-1	TRBV29-1	CSSLGGGSYNEQFF
TRBJ2-1	TRBV6-4	CASSRVRDREANEQFF
TRBJ1-1	TRBV7-9	CASSPRTEAFF
TRBJ1-1	TRBV12-3/TRBV12-4	CASTLTVGNTEAFF
TRBJ2-3	TRBV5-4	CASSLIGQGQYF
TRBJ2-7	TRBV4-1	CASSRMTGSVYEQYF
TRBJ2-4	TRBV3-1	CASSHLGQAKNIQYF
TRBJ2-1	TRBV20-1	CSPGTGVRNEQFF
TRBJ2-7	TRBV3-1	CASSPAGARSYEQYF
TRBJ1-3	TRBV5-1	CASGLFGGSGNTIYF
TRBJ1-5	TRBV20-1	CSASRNSNQPQHF
TRBJ2-7	TRBV5-6	CASSPGVAHPYEQYF
TRBJ1-4	TRBV7-2	CASSAGVGEKLFF
TRBJ1-6	TRBV9	CASSVHLDRNSPLHF
TRBJ1-1	TRBV12-3/TRBV12-4	CASRPGQGTSEAFF
TRBJ1-1	TRBV24-1	CATSGGIGTEAFF
TRBJ2-3	TRBV9	CASSQGVGTDTQYF
TRBJ1-2	TRBV12-3/TRBV12-4	CSSSLIGGNYGYTF
TRBJ1-2	TRBV20-1	CSARDRTAAGNTF
TRBJ2-3	TRBV11-2	CASSLNFDGAGTQYF
TRBJ2-7	TRBV10-3	CASRASSSYEQYF
TRBJ1-2	TRBV2	CTSSWDSNYGYTF
TRBJ1-1	TRBV30	CAWKEGSGVPEAFF
TRBJ1-1	TRBV29-1	CSVEVNWEGEAFF
TRBJ2-7	TRBV10-3	CAISTDYEQYF
TRBJ1-1	TRBV24-1	CASSMRTEAFF
TRBJ2-1	TRBV7-3	CASSSGFWNEQFF
TRBJ1-1	TRBV5-4	CASSLSVQYLGGSGTEAFF
TRBJ1-2	TRBV10-2	CASSDGENYGYTF
TRBJ2-7	TRBV20-1	CSARGPGLYSTYEQYF
TRBJ2-7	TRBV6-1	CASSRNRDRTYEQYF
TRBJ2-5	TRBV5-1	CASSPGLAGWSETQYF
TRBJ1-5	TRBV10-3	CAISREDRDGNQPQHF